This is a list of T cell receptor beta chains from one sample in a study of T cells in localized non-small cell lung cancer. This table comes from immunoSEQ multiplex PCR, and its TCRdb copy is limited to in-frame clones, with some not included. This table has tens of thousands of clones, roughly 80% appearing once. The source was PBMCs, collected before any cancer treatment. The receptors stem from a woman aged 40-70 years with stage II squamous cell lung carcinoma. Both conserved end residues are part of each CDR3. D genes are given only for firm matches. Clone size is not always given. Where it is, it says once, few, many or a class for expanded clones.

d_gene: NA; v_gene: TRBV11-3; j_gene: TRBJ2-2; abundance: many; CDR3aa: CASSLEHPSGELFF; CDR3nt: TGTGCCAGCAGCTTAGAACATCCCTCCGGGGAGCTGTTTTTT
d_gene: NA; v_gene: TRBV7-8; j_gene: TRBJ2-2; abundance: NA; CDR3aa: CASSSLRASENTGELFF; CDR3nt: TGTGCCAGCAGCTCTCTAAGGGCCTCGGAGAACACCGGGGAGCTGTTTTTT
d_gene: TRBD1; v_gene: TRBV2; j_gene: TRBJ2-7; abundance: NA; CDR3aa: CAGGTGPYEQYF; CDR3nt: TGTGCCGGCGGGACAGGTCCCTACGAGCAGTACTTC
d_gene: TRBD1; v_gene: TRBV19; j_gene: TRBJ2-5; abundance: NA; CDR3aa: CATGDRSIGETQYF; CDR3nt: TGTGCCACGGGGGACAGGAGTATCGGAGAGACCCAGTACTTC
d_gene: TRBD1; v_gene: TRBV5-1; j_gene: TRBJ1-1; abundance: NA; CDR3aa: CASSPEGQGANTEAFF; CDR3nt: TGCGCCAGCAGCCCCGAAGGGCAGGGGGCGAACACTGAAGCTTTCTTT
d_gene: NA; v_gene: TRBV12-1; j_gene: TRBJ2-3; abundance: NA; CDR3aa: CASSPGLRTSGRAPDTQYF; CDR3nt: TGTGCCAGCAGCCCAGGCCTCCGGACTAGCGGGAGGGCCCCGGATACGCAGTATTTT
d_gene: NA; v_gene: TRBV5-6; j_gene: TRBJ1-5; abundance: NA; CDR3aa: CASSLSPHRPQHF; CDR3nt: TGTGCCAGCAGCTTGAGCCCCCACCGACCCCAGCATTTT
d_gene: TRBD1; v_gene: TRBV19; j_gene: TRBJ1-3; abundance: NA; CDR3aa: CATRGTGSGNTIYF; CDR3nt: TGTGCCACACGGGGGACAGGGTCTGGAAACACCATATATTTT
d_gene: NA; v_gene: TRBV19; j_gene: TRBJ2-1; abundance: NA; CDR3aa: CASSMLGGSRNEQFF; CDR3nt: TGTGCCAGTAGTATGCTCGGAGGGTCCCGCAATGAGCAGTTCTTC
d_gene: TRBD1; v_gene: TRBV19; j_gene: TRBJ2-3; abundance: NA; CDR3aa: CASSDRGQPDTQYF; CDR3nt: TGTGCCAGTAGTGACAGGGGGCAACCAGATACGCAGTATTTT
d_gene: TRBD1; v_gene: TRBV5-1; j_gene: TRBJ1-1; abundance: NA; CDR3aa: CASSTAATGAVAGEAFF; CDR3nt: TGCGCCAGCAGCACTGCAGCGACAGGGGCTGTAGCGGGTGAAGCTTTCTTT
d_gene: NA; v_gene: TRBV18; j_gene: TRBJ2-2; abundance: once; CDR3aa: CASSPRTPGELFF; CDR3nt: TGTGCCAGCTCACCACGGACTCCCGGGGAGCTGTTTTTT
d_gene: TRBD1; v_gene: TRBV29-1; j_gene: TRBJ1-3; abundance: few; CDR3aa: CSVDPRDRVGGNTIYF; CDR3nt: TGCAGCGTGGACCCTAGGGACAGGGTGGGTGGAAACACCATATATTTT
d_gene: NA; v_gene: TRBV11-1; j_gene: TRBJ2-5; abundance: NA; CDR3aa: CASSPGSRETQYF; CDR3nt: TGTGCCAGCAGCCCAGGGTCACGAGAGACCCAGTACTTC
d_gene: NA; v_gene: TRBV28; j_gene: TRBJ1-5; abundance: NA; CDR3aa: CASSQGTYQPQHF; CDR3nt: TGTGCCAGCAGTCAGGGTACGTATCAGCCCCAGCATTTT
d_gene: NA; v_gene: TRBV5-6; j_gene: TRBJ1-1; abundance: NA; CDR3aa: CASSLGVAGDNTEAFF; CDR3nt: TGTGCCAGCAGCTTGGGGGTCGCAGGAGACAACACTGAAGCTTTCTTT
d_gene: NA; v_gene: TRBV5-1; j_gene: TRBJ1-6; abundance: NA; CDR3aa: CASSLGYADSSYNSPLHF; CDR3nt: TGCGCCAGCAGCTTGGGTTATGCGGATAGTTCCTATAATTCACCCCTCCACTTT